What follows are 9 T cell receptor beta chains derived from one specimen sequenced in a study of blood T cell repertoires in COVID-19 (dated by TCRdb to 2018 to 2020). The protocol used for the library was the immunoSEQ multiplex PCR assay. The table was pulled from immuneACCESS by TCRdb, which kept in-frame rearrangements only. Such tables lose some clones; where checked, under half of the loss comes from unresolved V genes, and the rest has no known cause. The sample table holds about 170,000 clones, of which approximately 82% were seen once. The ten biggest clones cover about 3.6% of the sample. The sample was PBMCs or T cells enriched from blood (not recorded which). These receptors were obtained from a woman between 50 and 59 years old in a cohort exposed to, infected with or recovered from COVID-19 (not recorded which).

The rearrangement uses TRBV5-4 and TRBJ1-3; D might be TRBD1 (6 bases). The V end was cut by 2 bases, the J end by 2 bases, with 11 bases between. CDR1 and CDR2 (germline): SGHNT, YYREEE (reference sequence). The CDR3 consists of 15 residues. CDR3 sequence: CASSFGPGAGNTIYF. The DNA for the CDR3 is TGTGCCAGCAGCTTTGGGCCAGGGGCTGGAAACACCATATATTTT.

The chain has TRBV28 and TRBJ2-6; D unclear. Trimming took 3 bases from V and 4 from J, leaving 10 bases between them. This CDR3 has 15 residues. Germline CDR1 and CDR2: MDHEN and SYDVKM. CDR3 sequence: CASSFGPPGANVLTF. CDR3 bases: TGTGCCAGCAGTTTTGGGCCCCCGGGGGCCAACGTCCTGACTTTC.

The chain is built from TRBV4-3 and TRBJ1-2, with TRBD1 matching over 11 bases. CDR1 is LGHNA and CDR2 is YSLEER in the germline V gene. The CDR3 covers 16 residues. Losses at the gene ends were 0 bases for V and 4 bases for J; bases not matched to a gene: 4. The CDR3: CASSQEDRGQGYGYTF. CDR3 nucleotide sequence: TGCGCCAGCAGCCAAGAGGACAGGGGGCAAGGCTATGGCTACACCTTC.

The chain recombines TRBV11-3 with TRBJ2-2; TRBD2 agrees at 9 bases. The CDR3 has 16 amino acids. V was clipped by 5 bases and J by 5 bases; unmatched bases: 9. Germline lookup yields CDR1 SGHNT and CDR2 YENEEA. CDR3 in amino acids: CASSPLSGSSTGELFF. The CDR3 DNA is TGTGCCAGCAGCCCCCTTAGCGGGAGTAGTACCGGGGAGCTGTTTTTT.

The rearrangement joins TRBV4-1 to TRBJ1-5; D is uncertain. This CDR3 comprises 16 residues. The V gene's germline CDR1 is MGHRA and CDR2 YSYEKL. V was pared by 0 bases and J by 4 bases, with 13 bases between. Here the CDR3 reads CASSQDVGRLNQPQHF. The DNA for the CDR3 is TGCGCCAGCAGCCAAGATGTAGGCAGACTAAATCAGCCCCAGCATTTT.

V gene TRBV7-2 combines with J gene TRBJ2-2; D not resolved. Trimming pared 3 bases from V and 5 bases from J, leaving 7 bases between. The CDR3 contains 13 residues. The V gene's germline CDR1 is SGHTA and CDR2 FQGNSA. This CDR3 reads CASSFVSTGELFF. The CDR3 DNA sequence: TGTGCCAGCAGCTTCGTATCTACCGGGGAGCTGTTTTTT.

This clone was counted a few times. The chain employs TRBV12-3 or TRBV12-4 and TRBJ1-3; D unclear. Trimming left V 6 bases short and J 11 bases short, with 14 bases between. There are 12 residues in the CDR3. The CDR3 sequence: CASSPGQVSIYF. In DNA form, the CDR3 reads TGTGCCAGCAGCCCTGGGCAGGTTTCCATATATTTT.

The chain links TRBV5-1 to TRBJ2-7, with 8 positions matching TRBD1. The CDR3 runs 14 residues. The junction had 6 bases not matched to a gene; V was cut back by 4 bases and J by 3 bases. In germline, CDR1 is SGHRS, CDR2 YFSETQ. The CDR3 loop is CASSVDRGLYEQYF. In DNA form, the CDR3 reads TGCGCCAGCAGCGTCGACAGGGGACTCTACGAGCAGTACTTC. The entire variable domain, with the rest obtained from reference TRBV5-1 and TRBJ2-7, is as follows: KAGVTQTPRYLIKTRGQQVTLSCSPISGHRSVSWYQQTPGQGLQFLFEYFSETQRNKGNFPGRFSGRQFSNSRSEMNVSTLELGDSALYLCASSVDRGLYEQYFGPGTRLTVT.

V and J are TRBV19 and TRBJ1-2, with D tentatively TRBD1 (5 bases). Germline V gene lookup returns CDR1 LNHDA and CDR2 SQIVND (reference sequence). Trimming cost V 1 base and J 6 bases, with 9 bases left between them. The CDR3 totals 13 residues. CDR3 coding DNA: TGTGCCAGTAGTATAGGGTTCAGGGATGGCTACACCTTC. It translates to CASSIGFRDGYTF. Combining the CDR3 with reference TRBV19 and TRBJ1-2 gives the whole variable domain DGGITQSPKYLFRKEGQNVTLSCEQNLNHDAMYWYRQDPGQGLRLIYYSQIVNDFQKGDIAEGYSVSREKKESFPLTVTSAQKNPTAFYLCASSIGFRDGYTFGSGTRLTVV.